The 20 T cell receptor beta chains listed next were all sequenced from one sample in a study of CD8+ T cells in alopecia areata. Treatment meaning: oral pan-JAK inhibitor, 5-10 mg twice daily. Following extraction, RNA underwent reverse transcription to cDNA, which served as the sequencing template. The repertoire was sequenced with immunoSEQ multiplex PCR; TCRdb's copy has only in-frame clones and lacks some. The profile shows roughly 190,000 clones, 50% to 60% of them singletons. The sample in question was CD4+ T cells sorted from blood, obtained at week 4, from a patient treated with tofacitinib. All receptors derive from a human donor with alopecia areata.

The chain is built from TRBV29-1 and TRBJ2-3; tentative D call: TRBD1 (6 bases). CDR3 length: 16 amino acids. V dropped 6 bases and J dropped 2 bases, with 21 bases sitting between them. Germline values: CDR1 SQVTM, CDR2 ANQGSEA. The CDR3 spells CSVRFSDSWYTDTQYF. Here the CDR3 DNA reads TGCAGCGTGCGATTTTCGGACAGTTGGTACACAGATACGCAGTATTTT.

This sequence joins TRBV6-5 and TRBJ2-2, with 9 nucleotides matching TRBD2. The V gene's germline CDR1 is MNHEY and CDR2 SVGAGI. There are 15 residues in the CDR3. V was pared by 6 bases and J by 3 bases, with 5 bases of the junction left unmatched. In DNA, the CDR3 is TGTGCCAGCAGCCGAGCGGGGGGCGACACCGGGGAGCTGTTTTTT. This sequence encodes CASSRAGGDTGELFF.

The rearrangement joins TRBV18 to TRBJ1-2, with D unclear. V was trimmed by 6 bases and J by 4 bases, leaving 15 bases between them. Germline V CDR1 and CDR2: KGHSH, LQKENI. The CDR3 is 14 residues long. The chain's CDR3 is CASSLNSPAYGYTF. In nucleotides, the CDR3 is TGTGCCAGCTCCCTGAACAGCCCCGCCTATGGCTACACCTTC.

The V gene is TRBV4-1, the J gene TRBJ2-3; D is possibly TRBD2 (5 bases). The V end was cut by 0 bases, the J end by 0 bases, with 7 bases between. The germline gives CDR1 MGHRA, CDR2 YSYEKL. CDR3 size: 15 residues. In DNA, the CDR3 is TGCGCCAGCAGCCAAGAACCGGGGAGCACAGATACGCAGTATTTT. Its protein product is CASSQEPGSTDTQYF.

This clone occurred a few times. The chain carries TRBV2 and TRBJ1-5; TRBD1 agrees at 9 bases. Germline V CDR1 and CDR2: SNHLY, FYNNEI. The J segment lost 0 bases and the V segment lost 6 bases, leaving 3 bases of the junction unmatched. This CDR3 region has 15 residues. The CDR3 sequence is CASRDRGGSNQPQHF. The CDR3 bases are TGTGCCAGCAGGGACAGGGGAGGTAGCAATCAGCCCCAGCATTTT.

The CDR3 coding sequence is TGTGCCAGCAGCCTCGGGGGGGCCGTGGACATTCAGTACTTC. This encodes CASSLGGAVDIQYF. The rearrangement uses TRBV7-2 and TRBJ2-4; 8 bases align to TRBD2. Germline V gene sequence: CDR1 SGHTA, CDR2 FQGNSA. V gave up 5 bases and J gave up 8 bases; unmatched junction bases: 8. The CDR3 extends over 14 amino acids. The whole variable domain, remainder taken from reference TRBV7-2 and TRBJ2-4, is GAGVSQSPSNKVTEKGKDVELRCDPISGHTALYWYRQSLGQGLEFLIYFQGNSAPDKSGLPSDRFSAERTGGSVSTLTIQRTQQEDSAVYLCASSLGGAVDIQYFGAGTRLSVL.

This clone was picked up one time. The CDR3 region has the DNA TGTGCCAGCAGCCGGGGGACAGGGGGCTCTCCTAGCTCCTACGAGCAGTACTTC. Translated: CASSRGTGGSPSSYEQYF. V gene TRBV11-2 combines with J gene TRBJ2-7; 12 positions match TRBD1. Unmatched junction bases numbered 11, after V lost 5 bases and J lost 0 bases. The germline V gene encodes CDR1 SGHAT and CDR2 FQNNGV. This CDR3 is built from 18 residues.

The J gene is TRBJ1-1, the V gene TRBV30, with TRBD1 identical over 8 bases. With 5 bases clipped from V and 1 base from J, the junction kept 9 bases outside the gene matches. The V gene's germline CDR1 is GTSNPN and CDR2 SVGIG (reference sequence). The CDR3 spans 15 residues. CDR3 sequence: CAWGPRGPSNTEAFF. The CDR3 DNA reads TGTGCCTGGGGGCCCAGGGGGCCCTCGAACACTGAAGCTTTCTTT. Supplemented by reference TRBV30 and TRBJ1-1, the full variable domain reads SQTIHQWPATLVQPVGSPLSLECTVEGTSNPNLYWYRQAAGRGLQLLFYSVGIGQISSEVPQNLSASRPQDRQFILSSKKLLLSDSGFYLCAWGPRGPSNTEAFFGQGTRLTVV.

This chain joins TRBV27 and TRBJ2-6; the D is unclear. The CDR3 is made up of 18 amino acids. Trimming stripped 4 bases from V and 0 bases from J, with 16 bases between. Per the germline V gene, CDR1 is MNHEY and CDR2 is SMNVEV (reference sequence). The CDR3 DNA sequence: TGTGCCAGCAGTTCTACCGACACCGCCGTCTCTGGGGCCAACGTCCTGACTTTC. This gives the protein CASSSTDTAVSGANVLTF. The full variable domain, rest sourced from reference TRBV27 and TRBJ2-6, is EAQVTQNPRYLITVTGKKLTVTCSQNMNHEYMSWYRQDPGLGLRQIYYSMNVEVTDKGDVPEGYKVSRKEKRNFPLILESPSPNQTSLYFCASSSTDTAVSGANVLTFGAGSRLTVL.

This chain uses TRBV9 with TRBJ1-6; D is unresolved. CDR3 size: 13 residues. Trimming stripped 1 base from V and 10 bases from J, with 9 bases between. The germline V gene has CDR1 SGDLS and CDR2 YYNGEE. Written as DNA, the CDR3 is TGTGCCAGCAGCGTAAATAAGGGCTCACCCCTCCACTTT. It yields the protein CASSVNKGSPLHF.

The chain combines TRBV28 with TRBJ1-2; no definite D call. Germline CDR1 is MDHEN and CDR2 is SYDVKM. The V end was cut by 6 bases, the J end by 4 bases, with 9 bases between. This CDR3 has 12 amino acids. CDR3 loop: CASRSSVYGYTF. Here the CDR3 DNA reads TGTGCCAGCAGGAGTTCGGTCTATGGCTACACCTTC.

A single count supports this clone. The J gene is TRBJ1-6, the V gene TRBV9, with 8 bases lining up with TRBD1. The CDR3 length is 14 residues. Losses at the gene ends were 1 base for V and 13 bases for J; bases not matched to a gene: 7. Germline V lookup: CDR1 SGDLS, CDR2 YYNGEE. Here the CDR3 DNA reads TGTGCCAGCAGCGTATCCTGGGACAGGAATCCCCTCCACTTT. Amino acids: CASSVSWDRNPLHF.

This clone was seen only a few times. This rearrangement joins TRBV18 to TRBJ1-2; 8 nucleotides match TRBD1. Looked up from germline, CDR1 is KGHSH and CDR2 is LQKENI. CDR3 size: 17 residues. With V trimmed by 3 bases and J by 3 bases, 12 bases remained unmatched. The CDR3: CASSPRNLGQGHYGYTF. The CDR3 region has the DNA TGTGCCAGCTCACCCAGAAACCTCGGACAGGGACACTATGGCTACACCTTC.

The rearrangement uses TRBV30 and TRBJ2-5, with D tentatively TRBD2 (5 bases). The CDR3 extends over 14 amino acids. V dropped 0 bases and J dropped 2 bases, with 10 bases sitting between them. Germline CDR1 GTSNPN, CDR2 SVGIG (reference sequence). CDR3 coding DNA: TGTGCCTGGAGTGTATGGAGAGGGCAAGAGACCCAGTACTTC. Its translation: CAWSVWRGQETQYF.

The chain employs TRBV29-1 and TRBJ2-4; 8 bases line up with TRBD2. V lost 5 bases, J lost 4 bases, and 13 bases stayed unmatched. Germline loops: CDR1 SQVTM, CDR2 ANQGSEA. This CDR3 has 16 amino acids. CDR3 residues: CSVLTWVAGSKNIQYF. CDR3 nucleotides: TGCAGCGTTCTCACCTGGGTAGCGGGGAGTAAAAACATTCAGTACTTC.

This clone was seen a handful of times. This chain uses TRBV20-1 with TRBJ2-5; D gene unclear. CDR1 and CDR2 from the germline V gene are DFQATT and SNEGSKA (reference sequence). Trimming took off 6 bases at V and 5 bases at J, with 7 bases between the two ends. This CDR3 contains 10 residues. The CDR3 DNA reads TGCAGTGCCGCCTCGGAGACCCAGTACTTC. Translating it yields CSAASETQYF.

The chain links TRBV29-1 to TRBJ2-2; D gene uncertain. Trimming removed 3 bases from V and 6 bases from J, with 11 bases in between. Germline V gene data show CDR1 as SQVTM and CDR2 as ANQGSEA. This CDR3 comprises 13 residues. As DNA, the CDR3 is TGCAGCGTTGATGACCGTGCTGCCGGGGAGCTGTTTTTT. This codes for CSVDDRAAGELFF.

The chain links TRBV29-1 to TRBJ1-4; TRBD1 matches at 7 bases. V lost 8 bases to trimming and J lost 6 bases; unmatched junction nucleotides: 9. This CDR3 region has 13 residues. Germline-derived CDR1 and CDR2 are SQVTM and ANQGSEA. The CDR3 DNA reads as TGCAGCTTCCGACAGGGTGGGGATGAAAAACTGTTTTTT. It codes for CSFRQGGDEKLFF.

V usage is TRBV6-6 and J usage is TRBJ2-3; D unresolved. V was clipped by 7 bases and J by 5 bases, with 7 bases between them. There are 11 residues in the CDR3. Germline loops: CDR1 MNHNY, CDR2 SVGAGI (reference sequence). CDR3 residues: CASTGLDTQYF. Here the CDR3 DNA reads TGTGCCAGCACTGGTTTAGATACGCAGTATTTT.

The sample holds a few counts of this clone. The gene calls are TRBV5-4 and TRBJ1-6; TRBD1 is a possible D gene (5 bases). CDR1 SGHNT and CDR2 YYREEE come from the germline V gene (reference sequence). The V end was cut by 0 bases, the J end by 8 bases, with 12 bases between. There are 15 residues in the CDR3. The CDR3 sequence is CASSLVGRVDSPLHF. In nucleotides, the CDR3 is TGTGCCAGCAGCTTGGTAGGCAGGGTGGATTCACCCCTCCACTTT.